The rows below give T cell receptor beta chains drawn from one sample of a study of blood T cell repertoires in COVID-19. The assay was immunoSEQ multiplex PCR, and TCRdb's table has in-frame clones only and misses some. The sample records more than 400,000 clones, less than 95% being singletons. Sequencing was done on a sample of PBMCs or T cells enriched from blood (not recorded which). The receptors originated from a man younger than 35 who had recovered from COVID-19. CDR3s include the opening cysteine and the closing phenylalanine or tryptophan. The D gene is left open where the match is weak. Clone size is not always given. Where it is, it says once, few, many or a class for expanded clones.

v_gene: TRBV12-3/TRBV12-4
d_gene: TRBD1
j_gene: TRBJ1-4
abundance: NA
CDR3aa: CASGQGTDEKLFF
CDR3nt: TGTGCCAGCGGACAGGGGACTGATGAAAAACTGTTTTTT

v_gene: TRBV15
d_gene: NA
j_gene: TRBJ1-2
abundance: NA
CDR3aa: CATSGTPYGYTF
CDR3nt: TGTGCCACCAGCGGCACACCTTATGGCTACACCTTC

v_gene: TRBV5-1
d_gene: NA
j_gene: TRBJ1-1
abundance: NA
CDR3aa: CASSDASGTRYRETEAFF
CDR3nt: TGCGCCAGCAGCGACGCCTCCGGGACTCGGTATCGGGAGACTGAAGCTTTCTTT

v_gene: TRBV7-8
d_gene: NA
j_gene: TRBJ2-7
abundance: NA
CDR3aa: CASSNRVNPLGEQYF
CDR3nt: TGTGCCAGCAGCAACCGGGTCAATCCACTCGGCGAGCAGTACTTC

v_gene: TRBV9
d_gene: NA
j_gene: TRBJ2-1
abundance: NA
CDR3aa: CASSVVPGNEQFF
CDR3nt: TGTGCCAGCAGCGTAGTGCCGGGAAATGAGCAGTTCTTC

v_gene: TRBV14
d_gene: TRBD1
j_gene: TRBJ1-3
abundance: NA
CDR3aa: CASSQVDRGPNTIYF
CDR3nt: TGTGCCAGCAGCCAAGTCGACAGGGGGCCAAACACCATATATTTT

v_gene: TRBV6-1
d_gene: TRBD1
j_gene: TRBJ1-1
abundance: NA
CDR3aa: CASSEGTGVRVEAFF
CDR3nt: TGTGCCAGCAGTGAAGGTACAGGGGTAAGGGTAGAAGCTTTCTTT

v_gene: TRBV27
d_gene: NA
j_gene: TRBJ1-6
abundance: NA
CDR3aa: CASSYRTRDSPLHF
CDR3nt: TGTGCCAGCAGTTATAGGACGAGGGATTCACCCCTCCACTTT

v_gene: TRBV25-1
d_gene: NA
j_gene: TRBJ2-1
abundance: NA
CDR3aa: CASSGSSGRIDNEQFF
CDR3nt: TGTGCCAGCAGTGGGTCGAGCGGGCGAATAGACAATGAGCAGTTCTTC

v_gene: TRBV10-3
d_gene: TRBD2
j_gene: TRBJ2-7
abundance: NA
CDR3aa: CAISNLAGYEQYF
CDR3nt: TGTGCCATCAGCAATCTAGCGGGCTACGAGCAGTACTTC

v_gene: TRBV7-8
d_gene: TRBD1
j_gene: TRBJ1-6
abundance: NA
CDR3aa: CASSLDQGVAVLHF
CDR3nt: TGTGCCAGCAGCTTAGACCAGGGGGTCGCGGTCCTCCACTTT

v_gene: TRBV9
d_gene: TRBD1
j_gene: TRBJ1-3
abundance: few
CDR3aa: CASSVVGTGPGNTIYF
CDR3nt: TGTGCCAGCAGCGTAGTGGGGACAGGGCCTGGAAACACCATATATTTT

v_gene: TRBV18
d_gene: TRBD1
j_gene: TRBJ1-1
abundance: NA
CDR3aa: CASSPPRQGATEAFF
CDR3nt: TGTGCCAGCTCACCACCGAGACAGGGGGCCACTGAAGCTTTCTTT

v_gene: TRBV29-1
d_gene: TRBD2
j_gene: TRBJ2-1
abundance: NA
CDR3aa: CSARRLAGGSYNEQFF
CDR3nt: TGCAGCGCCCGACGGCTAGCGGGTGGGTCCTACAATGAGCAGTTCTTC

v_gene: TRBV2
d_gene: NA
j_gene: TRBJ1-1
abundance: NA
CDR3aa: CASNKNGAPNTEAFF
CDR3nt: TGTGCCAGCAATAAAAATGGAGCCCCGAACACTGAAGCTTTCTTT

v_gene: TRBV20-1
d_gene: TRBD1
j_gene: TRBJ1-2
abundance: NA
CDR3aa: CSASPKGTERGYTF
CDR3nt: TGCAGTGCTAGTCCCAAGGGGACAGAAAGAGGCTACACCTTC

v_gene: TRBV2
d_gene: NA
j_gene: TRBJ1-3
abundance: NA
CDR3aa: CASSEFQGKGNTIYF
CDR3nt: TGTGCCAGCAGTGAATTCCAGGGAAAGGGAAACACCATATATTTT

v_gene: TRBV6-1
d_gene: NA
j_gene: TRBJ1-5
abundance: NA
CDR3aa: CASSEEGKGQPQHF
CDR3nt: TGTGCCAGCAGTGAAGAGGGGAAAGGCCAGCCCCAGCATTTT

v_gene: TRBV27
d_gene: NA
j_gene: TRBJ1-3
abundance: NA
CDR3aa: CASSPTRAGLINTIYF
CDR3nt: TGTGCCAGCAGTCCGACCCGAGCGGGCCTCATAAACACCATATATTTT

v_gene: TRBV3-1/TRBV3-2
d_gene: NA
j_gene: TRBJ1-1
abundance: NA
CDR3aa: CASKERGGNTEAFF
CDR3nt: TGTGCCAGCAAGGAAAGGGGGGGGAACACTGAAGCTTTCTTT

v_gene: TRBV28
d_gene: TRBD1
j_gene: TRBJ1-5
abundance: NA
CDR3aa: CASSLCSPPHGTETNQPQHF
CDR3nt: TGTGCCAGCAGTTTATGCTCCCCCCCCCACGGGACAGAGACCAATCAGCCCCAGCATTTT

v_gene: TRBV21-1
d_gene: NA
j_gene: TRBJ1-6
abundance: NA
CDR3aa: CASRGQCNSPLHF
CDR3nt: TGTGCCAGCAGGGGGCAGTGTAATTCACCCCTCCACTTT

v_gene: TRBV28
d_gene: TRBD2
j_gene: TRBJ2-7
abundance: once
CDR3aa: CASSLGLAGGYEQYF
CDR3nt: TGTGCCAGCAGTTTGGGTCTAGCGGGGGGTTACGAGCAGTACTTC

v_gene: TRBV5-1
d_gene: NA
j_gene: TRBJ1-1
abundance: NA
CDR3aa: CASSFNGYTEAFF
CDR3nt: TGCGCCAGCAGCTTTAACGGGTACACTGAAGCTTTCTTT

v_gene: TRBV12-5
d_gene: TRBD1
j_gene: TRBJ1-2
abundance: NA
CDR3aa: CASGLPMTGQGYTF
CDR3nt: TGTGCTAGTGGTTTGCCCATGACAGGGCAGGGCTACACCTTC

v_gene: TRBV18
d_gene: NA
j_gene: TRBJ1-2
abundance: once
CDR3aa: CASSPPPATGVEYGYTF
CDR3nt: TGTGCCAGCTCACCCCCCCCCGCGACAGGTGTGGAATATGGCTACACCTTC

v_gene: TRBV7-9
d_gene: NA
j_gene: TRBJ1-5
abundance: NA
CDR3aa: CASSGEGKSVAQHF
CDR3nt: TGTGCCAGCTCCGGGGAGGGGAAATCAGTGGCCCAGCATTTT

v_gene: TRBV18
d_gene: NA
j_gene: TRBJ1-4
abundance: NA
CDR3aa: CASSRRGNEKLFF
CDR3nt: TGTGCCAGCTCACGTAGGGGGAATGAAAAACTGTTTTTT

v_gene: TRBV28
d_gene: NA
j_gene: TRBJ1-2
abundance: NA
CDR3aa: CASSLVRGHGYTF
CDR3nt: TGTGCCAGCAGTTTAGTCAGGGGCCATGGCTACACCTTC

v_gene: TRBV5-5
d_gene: TRBD1
j_gene: TRBJ1-3
abundance: NA
CDR3aa: CASSPQGSGNTIYF
CDR3nt: TGTGCCAGCAGCCCACAGGGGTCTGGAAACACCATATATTTT

v_gene: TRBV5-6
d_gene: TRBD1
j_gene: TRBJ2-5
abundance: NA
CDR3aa: CASSSGQGETQYF
CDR3nt: TGTGCCAGCAGCTCGGGACAGGGAGAGACCCAGTACTTC

v_gene: TRBV5-4
d_gene: NA
j_gene: TRBJ1-2
abundance: NA
CDR3aa: CASSLYRNYGYTF
CDR3nt: TGTGCCAGCAGCTTGTACAGAAACTATGGCTACACCTTC

v_gene: TRBV12-3/TRBV12-4
d_gene: TRBD1
j_gene: TRBJ1-1
abundance: NA
CDR3aa: CASSIDRVGAFF
CDR3nt: TGTGCCAGCAGTATTGACAGGGTCGGAGCTTTCTTT

v_gene: TRBV4-1
d_gene: NA
j_gene: TRBJ2-2
abundance: few
CDR3aa: CASSLLLGQNPIF
CDR3nt: TGCGCCAGCAGCCTGTTGCTCGGACAGAACCCGATTTTT

v_gene: TRBV30
d_gene: NA
j_gene: TRBJ1-1
abundance: NA
CDR3aa: CAWQTPGPEAFF
CDR3nt: TGTGCCTGGCAGACCCCAGGGCCTGAAGCTTTCTTT

v_gene: TRBV7-9
d_gene: NA
j_gene: TRBJ2-5
abundance: NA
CDR3aa: CASSPGSRVETQYF
CDR3nt: TGTGCCAGCAGTCCAGGGTCACGAGTAGAGACCCAGTACTTC

v_gene: TRBV4-1
d_gene: TRBD2
j_gene: TRBJ2-1
abundance: NA
CDR3aa: CASSQETSGGISYNEQFF
CDR3nt: TGCGCCAGCAGCCAAGAGACTAGCGGGGGAATCTCCTACAATGAGCAGTTCTTC

v_gene: TRBV2
d_gene: TRBD2
j_gene: TRBJ2-3
abundance: NA
CDR3aa: CASSGWTRSTDTQYF
CDR3nt: TGTGCCAGCAGTGGATGGACTAGAAGCACAGATACGCAGTATTTT

v_gene: TRBV19
d_gene: NA
j_gene: TRBJ1-5
abundance: NA
CDR3aa: CASRSLGSNQPQHF
CDR3nt: TGTGCCAGTAGGTCCCTAGGCAGCAATCAGCCCCAGCATTTT

v_gene: TRBV5-4
d_gene: TRBD1
j_gene: TRBJ2-5
abundance: NA
CDR3aa: CASSQTGTGSQETQYF
CDR3nt: TGTGCCAGCAGCCAAACAGGGACAGGGTCCCAAGAGACCCAGTACTTC

v_gene: TRBV29-1
d_gene: NA
j_gene: TRBJ1-2
abundance: NA
CDR3aa: CSVEVTVGGYTF
CDR3nt: TGCAGCGTTGAAGTAACAGTGGGTGGCTACACCTTC

v_gene: TRBV4-1
d_gene: NA
j_gene: TRBJ2-1
abundance: NA
CDR3aa: CASSQEEISYNEQFF
CDR3nt: TGCGCCAGCAGCCAAGAGGAGATCTCCTACAATGAGCAGTTCTTC

v_gene: TRBV3-1/TRBV3-2
d_gene: NA
j_gene: TRBJ2-7
abundance: NA
CDR3aa: CASSQGAFQVGQYF
CDR3nt: TGTGCCAGCAGCCAAGGCGCGTTTCAGGTGGGGCAGTACTTC

v_gene: TRBV2
d_gene: TRBD2
j_gene: TRBJ2-2
abundance: NA
CDR3aa: CASSVLAGTNTGELFF
CDR3nt: TGTGCCAGCAGTGTATTAGCGGGGACGAACACCGGGGAGCTGTTTTTT

v_gene: TRBV11-3
d_gene: NA
j_gene: TRBJ1-2
abundance: NA
CDR3aa: CASSEQAGAYGYTF
CDR3nt: TGTGCCAGCAGCGAACAGGCAGGGGCCTATGGCTACACCTTC